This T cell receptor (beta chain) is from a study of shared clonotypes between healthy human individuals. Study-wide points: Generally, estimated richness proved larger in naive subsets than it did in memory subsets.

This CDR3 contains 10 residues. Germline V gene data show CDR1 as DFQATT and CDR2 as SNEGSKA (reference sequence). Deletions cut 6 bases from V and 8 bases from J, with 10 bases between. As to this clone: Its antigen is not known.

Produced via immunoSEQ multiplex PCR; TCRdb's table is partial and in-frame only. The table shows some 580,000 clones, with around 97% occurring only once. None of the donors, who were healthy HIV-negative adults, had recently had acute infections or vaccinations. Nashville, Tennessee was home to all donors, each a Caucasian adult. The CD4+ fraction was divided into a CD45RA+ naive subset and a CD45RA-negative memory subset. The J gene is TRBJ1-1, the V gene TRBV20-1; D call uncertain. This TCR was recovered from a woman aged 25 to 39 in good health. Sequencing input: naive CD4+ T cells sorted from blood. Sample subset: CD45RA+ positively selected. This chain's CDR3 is CSAMKTEAFF. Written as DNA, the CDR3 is TGCAGTGCAATGAAAACGGAAGCTTTCTTT.